This TCR beta chain was sequenced during a study of blood T cells in healthy people across ages. Study results and limitations: CMV status of donors was not determined, possibly confounding expanded clonotype changes.

Primers used in a second PCR of roughly 7 to 12 cycles were a sample-barcoded 5' primer and a J-beta primer mix. At least 2.5 million CDR3-containing paired-end reads were obtained per sample. TCRdb recomputed calls from the 5' RACE reads with MiXCR, one row per CDR3 protein. The repertoire includes about 1.1 million distinct CDR3 sequences, 35% to 40% of them detected once, and over 10% sits in the top ten. A note on this clonotype: What it binds is not known.

The sample providers were healthy Caucasian people from Russia, aged roughly 6 to 100. The study isolated at least 6.5 million PBMCs from each sample. CDR1 SGHTA and CDR2 FQGNSA come from the germline V gene. V shed 4 bases and J shed 2 bases, with 6 bases lying between them. The CDR3 extends over 13 amino acids. This sequence joins TRBV7-2 and TRBJ2-1; a possible D gene is TRBD2 (5 bases). This sequence originates from a man aged 18-30 years in good health. The sequencing input was blood. The CDR3 sequence is CASSWGAYNEQFF. The CDR3 region has the DNA TGTGCCAGCAGCTGGGGAGCCTACAATGAGCAGTTCTTC.